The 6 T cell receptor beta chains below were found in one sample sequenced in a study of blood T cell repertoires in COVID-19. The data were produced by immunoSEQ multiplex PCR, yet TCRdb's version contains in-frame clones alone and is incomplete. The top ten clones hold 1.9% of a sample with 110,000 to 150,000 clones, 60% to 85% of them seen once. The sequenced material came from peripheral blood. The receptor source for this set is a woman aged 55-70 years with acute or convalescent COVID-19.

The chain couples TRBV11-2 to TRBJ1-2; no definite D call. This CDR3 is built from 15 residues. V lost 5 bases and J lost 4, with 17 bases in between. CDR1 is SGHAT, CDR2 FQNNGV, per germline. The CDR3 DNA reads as TGTGCCAGCAGCCTAAGGCGGGGAACCTCCTATGGCTACACCTTC. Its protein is CASSLRRGTSYGYTF.

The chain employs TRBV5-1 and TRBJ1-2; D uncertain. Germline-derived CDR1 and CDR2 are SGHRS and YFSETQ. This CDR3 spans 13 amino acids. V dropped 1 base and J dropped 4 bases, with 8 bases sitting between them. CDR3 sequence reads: CASSLSGSYGYTF. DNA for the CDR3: TGCGCCAGCAGCTTGTCGGGTTCCTATGGCTACACCTTC.

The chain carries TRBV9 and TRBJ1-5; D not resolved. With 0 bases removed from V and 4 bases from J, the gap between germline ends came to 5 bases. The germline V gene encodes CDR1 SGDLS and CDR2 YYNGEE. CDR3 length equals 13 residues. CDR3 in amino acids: CASSVGQNQPQHF. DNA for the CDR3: TGTGCCAGCAGCGTAGGTCAGAATCAGCCCCAGCATTTT.

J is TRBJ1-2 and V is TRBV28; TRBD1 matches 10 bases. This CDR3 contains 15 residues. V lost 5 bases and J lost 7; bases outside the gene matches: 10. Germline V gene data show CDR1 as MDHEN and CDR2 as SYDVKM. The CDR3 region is CASSRDRGRRGGYTF. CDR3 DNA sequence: TGTGCCAGCAGTCGGGACAGGGGCCGGAGGGGTGGCTACACCTTC.

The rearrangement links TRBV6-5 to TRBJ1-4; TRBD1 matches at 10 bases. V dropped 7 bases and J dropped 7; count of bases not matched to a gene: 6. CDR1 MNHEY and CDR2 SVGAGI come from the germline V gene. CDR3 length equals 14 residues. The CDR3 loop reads CASTKTGGREKLFF. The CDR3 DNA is TGTGCCAGCACTAAGACAGGGGGCCGTGAAAAACTGTTTTTT.

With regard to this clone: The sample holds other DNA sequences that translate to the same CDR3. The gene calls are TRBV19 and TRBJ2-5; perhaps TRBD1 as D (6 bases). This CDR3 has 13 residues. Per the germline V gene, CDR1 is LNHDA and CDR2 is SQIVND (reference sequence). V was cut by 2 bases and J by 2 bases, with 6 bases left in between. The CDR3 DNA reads TGTGCCAGTAGTATAAGGGGGCAAGAGACCCAGTACTTC. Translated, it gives CASSIRGQETQYF.